A single sample gave rise to the 12 T cell receptor beta chains below, sequenced in a study of CD8+ T cells in alopecia areata. Described treatment: oral pan-JAK inhibitor, 5-10 mg twice daily. Once RNA had been extracted, it was reverse transcribed into cDNA to act as the sequencing template. Assay used: immunoSEQ multiplex PCR; TCRdb lists only in-frame clones, some missing. The sample lists about 190,000 clones; under 60% were seen once. Sequences were derived from CD8+ T cells sorted from blood, sampled at week 24, from a patient treated with tofacitinib. These receptors came from a human donor with alopecia areata.

The genes are TRBV29-1 and TRBJ1-1, with D unresolved. The ends were cut back, 5 bases at V and 6 bases at J, with 10 bases in the middle. Germline V gene lookup returns CDR1 SQVTM and CDR2 ANQGSEA. The CDR3 totals 11 residues. The CDR3 reads CSVFYLAEAFF. CDR3 DNA sequence: TGCAGCGTTTTTTATTTAGCTGAAGCTTTCTTT.

The chain combines TRBV4-1 with TRBJ2-5, with D tentatively TRBD2 (6 bases). The length of the CDR3 is 13 residues. Germline V gene data show CDR1 as MGHRA and CDR2 as YSYEKL. The V end lost 3 bases, the J end lost 5 bases, and 10 bases lay between the germline ends. This CDR3 reads CASSHRAGETQYF. The CDR3 DNA reads TGCGCCAGCAGCCACAGGGCGGGGGAGACCCAGTACTTC.

This sequence joins TRBV15 and TRBJ2-5; TRBD1 might be the D (5 bases). Germline CDR1 LNHNV, CDR2 YYDKDF (reference sequence). The CDR3 loop spans 13 amino acids. V dropped 7 bases and J dropped 5 bases, with 14 bases sitting between them. In nucleotides, the CDR3 is TGTGCCACCACAGGGCGGTTCGAGGAGACCCAGTACTTC. It specifies CATTGRFEETQYF. The entire variable domain, with the rest obtained from reference TRBV15 and TRBJ2-5, is as follows: DAMVIQNPRYQVTQFGKPVTLSCSQTLNHNVMYWYQQKSSQAPKLLFHYYDKDFNNEADTPDNFQSRRPNTSFCFLDIRSPGLGDTAMYLCATTGRFEETQYFGPGTRLLVL.

This clone was counted only a few times. Other DNA sequences in this sample translate to the same CDR3. The V call is TRBV4-1, the J call TRBJ1-2; TRBD1 might be the D (6 bases). Germline V gives CDR1 MGHRA, CDR2 YSYEKL. The CDR3 loop spans 13 amino acids. Trimming removed 2 bases at V and 5 bases at J, with 9 bases between. The CDR3 sequence: CASSQRTGYGYTF. The CDR3 DNA reads TGCGCCAGCAGCCAACGAACAGGGTATGGCTACACCTTC.

This chain joins TRBV5-1 and TRBJ2-5; D is unclear. Germline CDR1 reads SGHRS; CDR2 reads YFSETQ. Trimming took off 2 bases at V and 2 bases at J, with 4 bases between the two ends. The CDR3 spans 12 residues. The CDR3 here is CASSLPQETQYF. In DNA form, the CDR3 reads TGCGCCAGCAGCTTACCACAAGAGACCCAGTACTTC.

The rearrangement uses TRBV7-9 and TRBJ2-7; 7 positions agree with TRBD1. Germline CDR1 and CDR2: SEHNR and FQNEAQ (reference sequence). V shed 0 bases and J 5 bases; nucleotides not matched to a gene: 4. The CDR3 is 14 amino acids. The CDR3 loop is CASSLAQGRNEQYF. As DNA, the CDR3 is TGTGCCAGCAGCTTAGCACAGGGGAGAAACGAGCAGTACTTC. The full variable domain, in which reference TRBV7-9 and TRBJ2-7 provide the parts outside the CDR3, is DTGVSQNPRHKITKRGQNVTFRCDPISEHNRLYWYRQTLGQGPEFLTYFQNEAQLEKSRLLSDRFSAERPKGSFSTLEIQRTEQGDSAMYLCASSLAQGRNEQYFGPGTRLTVT.

The gene calls are TRBV5-6 and TRBJ1-1; D gene unclear. Trimming took off 4 bases at V and 8 bases at J, with 12 bases between the two ends. Germline CDR1 reads SGHDT; CDR2 reads YYEEEE. CDR3 length: 12 residues. The CDR3 region is CASSRGPVEAFF. The CDR3 DNA reads as TGTGCCAGCAGCCGAGGGCCCGTGGAAGCTTTCTTT. Supplemented by reference TRBV5-6 and TRBJ1-1, the full variable domain reads DAGVTQSPTHLIKTRGQQVTLRCSPKSGHDTVSWYQQALGQGPQFIFQYYEEEERQRGNFPDRFSGHQFPNYSSELNVNALLLGDSALYLCASSRGPVEAFFGQGTRLTVV.

This rearrangement joins TRBV7-8 to TRBJ2-3; 10 bases agree with TRBD1. CDR3 length equals 15 residues. Germline-derived CDR1 and CDR2 are SGHVS and FQNEAQ. The V gene end was trimmed by 1 base and the J gene end by 6 bases; junction bases not matched to a gene: 4. CDR3: CASSLGQGALDTQYF. CDR3 DNA sequence: TGTGCCAGCAGCTTAGGACAGGGGGCATTGGATACGCAGTATTTT.

The V call is TRBV12-5, the J call TRBJ2-5, with unresolved D. Looked up from germline, CDR1 is LGHNT and CDR2 is FRNRAP. Trimming left V 1 base short and J 4 bases short, with 16 bases between. This CDR3 has 16 residues. The chain's CDR3 is CASGLAGQPLGETQYF. The CDR3 bases are TGTGCTAGTGGTTTGGCCGGTCAACCATTGGGAGAGACCCAGTACTTC. Using reference TRBV12-5 and TRBJ2-5 for the parts outside the CDR3, the full variable domain is DARVTQTPRHKVTEMGQEVTMRCQPILGHNTVFWYRQTMMQGLELLAYFRNRAPLDDSGMPKDRFSAEMPDATLATLKIQPSEPRDSAVYFCASGLAGQPLGETQYFGPGTRLLVL.

The rearrangement uses TRBV6-5 and TRBJ2-7; the D gene is possibly TRBD2 (6 bases). The V gene lost 6 bases and the J gene lost 6 bases, with 12 bases spanning the gap. Germline CDR1 reads MNHEY; CDR2 reads SVGAGI. The CDR3 runs to 12 residues. The CDR3 DNA reads as TGTGCCAGCAGACCTAGGGGAGGCGAGCAGTACTTC. This sequence encodes CASRPRGGEQYF.

This chain uses TRBV13 with TRBJ2-2; D unresolved. The CDR3 extends over 13 amino acids. Trimming took off 3 bases at V and 6 bases at J, with 8 bases between the two ends. Germline loops: CDR1 PRHDT, CDR2 FYEKMQ (reference sequence). The CDR3 is CASSFQGPGELFF. CDR3 nucleotides: TGTGCCAGCAGCTTTCAAGGTCCCGGGGAGCTGTTTTTT. The whole variable domain, filled in from reference TRBV13 and TRBJ2-2, reads AAGVIQSPRHLIKEKRETATLKCYPIPRHDTVYWYQQGPGQDPQFLISFYEKMQSDKGSIPDRFSAQQFSDYHSELNMSSLELGDSALYFCASSFQGPGELFFGEGSRLTVL.

V and J are TRBV30 and TRBJ1-4; TRBD1 aligns across 8 bases. The trim removed 3 bases at V and 8 bases at J, leaving 11 bases unmatched. This CDR3 region has 15 residues. Germline CDR1 is GTSNPN and CDR2 is SVGIG (reference sequence). This chain's CDR3 is CAWSFVDRVREKLFF. CDR3 sequence (DNA): TGTGCCTGGAGCTTCGTGGACAGGGTTAGGGAAAAACTGTTTTTT.